Listed below are T cell receptor beta chains from one sample, sequenced in a study of T cells expressing NK-cell markers. After re-calling the 5' RACE reads, TCRdb lists one entry per CDR3 protein, DNA absent. The sample's table shows 500,000 to 600,000 distinct CDR3 sequences. Material for sequencing was blood T cells: a sorted CD56 or NKG2C T cell subset, CD4+ or CD8+ T cells, or bulk PBMC T cells (not recorded which). These receptors all come from a man between 18 and 35 years old in good health. The CDR3 runs from the conserved cysteine through the conserved F or W.

j_gene: TRBJ2-3
v_gene: TRBV6-5
CDR3aa: CASSSGLRTDTQYF

j_gene: TRBJ1-2
v_gene: TRBV5-6
CDR3aa: CASTPVPSSYGYTF

j_gene: TRBJ2-7
v_gene: TRBV20-1
CDR3aa: CSARDSLAGFYEQYF

j_gene: TRBJ2-2
v_gene: TRBV7-9
CDR3aa: CASSLAHGLSNTGELFF

j_gene: TRBJ2-3
v_gene: TRBV5-4
CDR3aa: CASSLDVIAGSPDTQYF

j_gene: TRBJ2-3
v_gene: TRBV5-5
CDR3aa: CASSLGGVGTDTQYF

j_gene: TRBJ2-1
v_gene: TRBV5-1
CDR3aa: CASSLLLAGGPVDEQFF

j_gene: TRBJ2-2
v_gene: TRBV6-1
CDR3aa: CASTGIETGELFF

j_gene: TRBJ2-3
v_gene: TRBV11-2
CDR3aa: CASSLYGMGPSSTDTQYF

j_gene: TRBJ2-7
v_gene: TRBV20-1
CDR3aa: CSALTSGYEQYF

j_gene: TRBJ2-3
v_gene: TRBV7-6
CDR3aa: CASSLGGGTSSDTQYF

j_gene: TRBJ1-5
v_gene: TRBV20-1
CDR3aa: CSARAGSDSQPQHF

j_gene: TRBJ2-7
v_gene: TRBV12-3/TRBV12-4
CDR3aa: CASRSVGGRDEQYF

j_gene: TRBJ2-2
v_gene: TRBV5-1
CDR3aa: CASRAGTGRTGELFF

j_gene: TRBJ2-3
v_gene: TRBV28
CDR3aa: CASSARQRTDTQYF

j_gene: TRBJ2-2
v_gene: TRBV5-1
CDR3aa: CASSGQGLTGELFF

j_gene: TRBJ2-1
v_gene: TRBV12-3/TRBV12-4
CDR3aa: CASSGTKLAIEQFF

j_gene: TRBJ2-5
v_gene: TRBV7-9
CDR3aa: CASSYFQETQYF

j_gene: TRBJ2-1
v_gene: TRBV10-3
CDR3aa: CAISPSAGAKDEQFF

j_gene: TRBJ2-4
v_gene: TRBV27
CDR3aa: CASSLQGTALGGIQYF

j_gene: TRBJ2-4
v_gene: TRBV5-1
CDR3aa: CASSPTSDFGIQYF

j_gene: TRBJ2-1
v_gene: TRBV11-2
CDR3aa: CASSLDVRGLAGVSSQQFF

j_gene: TRBJ2-1
v_gene: TRBV11-3
CDR3aa: CASSLDQPSYNEQFF

j_gene: TRBJ1-5
v_gene: TRBV28
CDR3aa: CASRGTGTANQPQHF

j_gene: TRBJ2-7
v_gene: TRBV7-2
CDR3aa: CASSLVEAVGEQYF

j_gene: TRBJ2-1
v_gene: TRBV7-9
CDR3aa: CASTPRDTLGEQFF

j_gene: TRBJ2-2
v_gene: TRBV20-1
CDR3aa: CSAQTSSTGELFF

j_gene: TRBJ1-1
v_gene: TRBV6-2/TRBV6-3
CDR3aa: CASSRGSAEAFF

j_gene: TRBJ2-7
v_gene: TRBV20-1
CDR3aa: CSAEIPPSGSSSYEQYF

j_gene: TRBJ2-5
v_gene: TRBV6-1
CDR3aa: CASIGDWKETQYF

j_gene: TRBJ2-4
v_gene: TRBV7-2
CDR3aa: CASSLDQGTSFRYF

j_gene: TRBJ1-2
v_gene: TRBV6-1
CDR3aa: CASSKTGRGYGYTF

j_gene: TRBJ2-5
v_gene: TRBV5-1
CDR3aa: CASSRDRGVQETQYF

j_gene: TRBJ1-1
v_gene: TRBV11-2
CDR3aa: CASSLVRSGDEAFF

j_gene: TRBJ2-1
v_gene: TRBV4-1
CDR3aa: CASSQVWAGGSNEQFF

j_gene: TRBJ2-4
v_gene: TRBV5-1
CDR3aa: CASSLGGQGLVGNIQYF

j_gene: TRBJ2-7
v_gene: TRBV12-3/TRBV12-4
CDR3aa: CASSLTGGSYEQYF

j_gene: TRBJ2-3
v_gene: TRBV10-3
CDR3aa: CATGPGGEADTQYF

j_gene: TRBJ2-1
v_gene: TRBV24-1
CDR3aa: CATSDSTPGQGLYEQFF

j_gene: TRBJ2-5
v_gene: TRBV20-1
CDR3aa: CSARQGASGQETQYF

j_gene: TRBJ1-3
v_gene: TRBV7-2
CDR3aa: CASSSPRQGGGNTIYF